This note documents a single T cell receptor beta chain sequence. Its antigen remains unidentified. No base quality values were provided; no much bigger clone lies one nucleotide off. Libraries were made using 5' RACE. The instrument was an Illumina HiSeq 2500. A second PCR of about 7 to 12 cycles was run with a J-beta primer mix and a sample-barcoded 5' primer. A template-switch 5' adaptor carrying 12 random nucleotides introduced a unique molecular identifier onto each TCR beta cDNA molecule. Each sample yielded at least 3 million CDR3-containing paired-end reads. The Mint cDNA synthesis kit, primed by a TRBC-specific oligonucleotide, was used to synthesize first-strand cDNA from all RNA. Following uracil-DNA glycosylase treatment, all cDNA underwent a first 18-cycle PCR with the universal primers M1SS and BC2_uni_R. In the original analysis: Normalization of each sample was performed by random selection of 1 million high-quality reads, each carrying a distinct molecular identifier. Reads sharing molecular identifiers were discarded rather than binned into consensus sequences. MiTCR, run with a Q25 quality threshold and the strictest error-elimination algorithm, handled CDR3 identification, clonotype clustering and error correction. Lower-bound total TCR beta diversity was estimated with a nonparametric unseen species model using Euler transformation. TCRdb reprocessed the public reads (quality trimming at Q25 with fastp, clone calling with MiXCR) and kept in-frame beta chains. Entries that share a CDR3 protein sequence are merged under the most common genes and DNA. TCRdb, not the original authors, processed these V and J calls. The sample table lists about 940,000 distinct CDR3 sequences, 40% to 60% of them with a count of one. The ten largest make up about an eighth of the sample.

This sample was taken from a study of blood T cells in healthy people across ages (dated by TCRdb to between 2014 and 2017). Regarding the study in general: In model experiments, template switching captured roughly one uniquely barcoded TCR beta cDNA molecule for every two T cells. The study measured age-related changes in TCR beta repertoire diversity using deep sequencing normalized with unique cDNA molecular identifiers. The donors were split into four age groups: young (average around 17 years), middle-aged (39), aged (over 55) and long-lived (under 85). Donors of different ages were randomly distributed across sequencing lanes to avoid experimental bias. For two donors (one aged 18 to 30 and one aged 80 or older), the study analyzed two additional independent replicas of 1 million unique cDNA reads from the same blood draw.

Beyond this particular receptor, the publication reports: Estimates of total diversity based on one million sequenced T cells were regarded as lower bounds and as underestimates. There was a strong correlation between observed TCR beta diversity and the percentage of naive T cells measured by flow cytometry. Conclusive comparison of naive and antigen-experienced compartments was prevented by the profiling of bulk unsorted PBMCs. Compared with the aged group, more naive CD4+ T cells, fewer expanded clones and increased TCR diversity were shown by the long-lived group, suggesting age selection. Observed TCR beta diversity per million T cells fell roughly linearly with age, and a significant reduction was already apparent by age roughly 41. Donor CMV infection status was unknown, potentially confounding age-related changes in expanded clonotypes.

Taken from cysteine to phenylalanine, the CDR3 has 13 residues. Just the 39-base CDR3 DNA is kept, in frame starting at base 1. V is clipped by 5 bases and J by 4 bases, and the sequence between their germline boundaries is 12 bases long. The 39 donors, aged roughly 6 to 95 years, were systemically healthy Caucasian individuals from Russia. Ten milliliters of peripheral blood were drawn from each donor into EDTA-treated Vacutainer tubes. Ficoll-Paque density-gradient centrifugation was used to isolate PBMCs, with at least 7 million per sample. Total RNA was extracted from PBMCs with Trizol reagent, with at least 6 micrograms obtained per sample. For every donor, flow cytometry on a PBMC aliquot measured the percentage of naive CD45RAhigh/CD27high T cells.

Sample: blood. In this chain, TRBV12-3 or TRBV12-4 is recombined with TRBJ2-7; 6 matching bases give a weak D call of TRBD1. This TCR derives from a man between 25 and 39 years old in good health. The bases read TGTGCCAGCAGTCTCCACCAGGGGTACGAGCAGTACTTC. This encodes CASSLHQGYEQYF.